This T cell receptor beta chain emerged from a study of identifying expanded T cells in peripheral blood. Study results and caveats: Across healthy donors, higher total template counts meant significantly greater approximately 2-week count variance. Technical replicates showed roughly 1.2 changed clones; two weeks roughly 15; four weeks 19.

There are 15 residues in the CDR3. The germline V gene has CDR1 SGHTA and CDR2 FQGNSA. Deletions cut 6 bases from V and 0 bases from J, with 11 bases between. Sequencing was performed with immunoSEQ multiplex PCR; in TCRdb, only in-frame clones are kept and a portion is missing. Among 95,000 to 100,000 clones listed, 70% to 90% were seen once. Of note for this clone: Its antigen is currently unknown.

Healthy donors had no documented immune events, such as infections, while sampled. This chain connects TRBV7-2 to TRBJ1-4, with D unresolved. This receptor was taken from a person aged 18 to 75 in good health. Sample: blood. For the CDR3, the DNA is TGTGCCAGCAGTATCATTCCTGCAACTAATGAAAAACTGTTTTTT. Protein product: CASSIIPATNEKLFF. The full variable domain, completed using reference TRBV7-2 and TRBJ1-4, is GAGVSQSPSNKVTEKGKDVELRCDPISGHTALYWYRQSLGQGLEFLIYFQGNSAPDKSGLPSDRFSAERTGGSVSTLTIQRTQQEDSAVYLCASSIIPATNEKLFFGSGTQLSVL.